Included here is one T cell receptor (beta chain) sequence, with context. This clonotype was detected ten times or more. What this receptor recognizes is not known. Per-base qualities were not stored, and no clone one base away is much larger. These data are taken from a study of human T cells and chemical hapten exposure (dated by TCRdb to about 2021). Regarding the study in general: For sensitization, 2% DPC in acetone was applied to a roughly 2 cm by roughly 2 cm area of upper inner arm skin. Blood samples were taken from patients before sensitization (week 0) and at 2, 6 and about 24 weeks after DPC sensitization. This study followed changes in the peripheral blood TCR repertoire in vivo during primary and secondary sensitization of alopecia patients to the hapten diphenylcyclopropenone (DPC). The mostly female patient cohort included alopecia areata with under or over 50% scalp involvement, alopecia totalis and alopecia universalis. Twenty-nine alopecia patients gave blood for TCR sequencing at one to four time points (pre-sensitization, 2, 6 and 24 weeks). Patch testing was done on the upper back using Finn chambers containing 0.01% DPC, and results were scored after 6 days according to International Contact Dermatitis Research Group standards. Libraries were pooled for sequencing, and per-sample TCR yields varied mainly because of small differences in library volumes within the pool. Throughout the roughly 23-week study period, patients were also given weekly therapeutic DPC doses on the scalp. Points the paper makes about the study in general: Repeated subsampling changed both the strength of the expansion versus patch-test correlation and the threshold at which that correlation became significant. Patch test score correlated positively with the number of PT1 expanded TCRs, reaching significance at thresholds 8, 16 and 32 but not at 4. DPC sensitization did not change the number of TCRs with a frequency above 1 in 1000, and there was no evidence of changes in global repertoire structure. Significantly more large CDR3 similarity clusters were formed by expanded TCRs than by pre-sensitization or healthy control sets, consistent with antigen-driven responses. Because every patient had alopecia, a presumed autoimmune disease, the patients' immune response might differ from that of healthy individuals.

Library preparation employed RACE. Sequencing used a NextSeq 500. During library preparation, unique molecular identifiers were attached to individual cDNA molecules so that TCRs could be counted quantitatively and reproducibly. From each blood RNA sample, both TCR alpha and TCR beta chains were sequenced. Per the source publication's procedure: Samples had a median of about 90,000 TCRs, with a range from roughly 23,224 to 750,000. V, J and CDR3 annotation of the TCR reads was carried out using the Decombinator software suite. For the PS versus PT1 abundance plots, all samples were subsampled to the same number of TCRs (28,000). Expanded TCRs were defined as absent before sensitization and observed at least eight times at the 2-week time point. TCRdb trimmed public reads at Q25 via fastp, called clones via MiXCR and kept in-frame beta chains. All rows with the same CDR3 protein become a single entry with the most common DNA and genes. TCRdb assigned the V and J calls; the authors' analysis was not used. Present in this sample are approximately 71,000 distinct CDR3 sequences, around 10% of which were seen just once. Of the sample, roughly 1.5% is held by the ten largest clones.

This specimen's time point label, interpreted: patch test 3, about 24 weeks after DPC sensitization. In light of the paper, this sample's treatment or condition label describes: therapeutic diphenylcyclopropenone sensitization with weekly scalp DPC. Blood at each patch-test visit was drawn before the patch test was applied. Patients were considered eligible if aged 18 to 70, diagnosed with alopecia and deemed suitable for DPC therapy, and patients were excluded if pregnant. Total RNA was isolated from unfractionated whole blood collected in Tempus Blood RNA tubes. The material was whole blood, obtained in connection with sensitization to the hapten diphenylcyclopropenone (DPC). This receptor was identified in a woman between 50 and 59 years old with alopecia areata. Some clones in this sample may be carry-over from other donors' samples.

CDR3 reads: CASSGTLSYEQYF. The nucleotide sequence reads TGTGCCAGCAGCGGGACTCTTTCCTACGAGCAGTACTTC. The chain joins TRBV12-3 or TRBV12-4 to TRBJ2-7; TRBD2 might be the D gene, on 6 matching bases. Counted from cysteine to phenylalanine, this CDR3 has 13 amino acids. Only the CDR3 DNA stays, 39 bases, in frame from base 1. V lost 6 bases and J lost 1 base; the stretch between them is 10 bases long.